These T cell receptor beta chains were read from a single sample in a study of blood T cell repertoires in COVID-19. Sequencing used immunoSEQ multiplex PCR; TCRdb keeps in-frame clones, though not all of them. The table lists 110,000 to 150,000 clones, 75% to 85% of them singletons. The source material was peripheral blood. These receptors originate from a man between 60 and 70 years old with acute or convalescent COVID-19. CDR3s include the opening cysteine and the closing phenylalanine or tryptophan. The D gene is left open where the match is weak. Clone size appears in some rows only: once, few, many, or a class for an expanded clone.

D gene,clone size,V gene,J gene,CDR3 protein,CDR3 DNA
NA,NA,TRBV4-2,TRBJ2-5,CASSQDGQAQQETQYF,TGTGCCAGCAGCCAAGATGGCCAGGCTCAGCAAGAGACCCAGTACTTC
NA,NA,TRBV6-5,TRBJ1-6,CASSPQGQRTSPLHF,TGTGCCAGCAGTCCCCAGGGACAAAGGACCTCACCCCTCCACTTT
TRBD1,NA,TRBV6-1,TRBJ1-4,CASSEDRAEKLFF,TGTGCCAGCAGTGAGGACAGGGCTGAAAAACTGTTTTTT
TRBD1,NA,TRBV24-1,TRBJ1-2,CATSRNPGTGSGYTF,TGTGCCACCAGCCGGAACCCAGGGACAGGGAGTGGCTACACCTTC
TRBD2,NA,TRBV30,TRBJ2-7,CAWSVKLAGAYEQYF,TGTGCCTGGAGTGTAAAACTAGCGGGAGCCTACGAGCAGTACTTC
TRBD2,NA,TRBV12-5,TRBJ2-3,CASAPGTSGITDTQYF,TGTGCTAGTGCCCCCGGGACTAGCGGAATCACAGATACGCAGTATTTT
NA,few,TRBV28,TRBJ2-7,CASSPSAGYYEQYF,TGTGCCAGCAGTCCCTCTGCAGGCTACTACGAGCAGTACTTC
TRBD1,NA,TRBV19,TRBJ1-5,CASSGRTGGLDQPQHF,TGTGCCAGTAGTGGGCGGACAGGGGGCCTGGATCAGCCCCAGCATTTT
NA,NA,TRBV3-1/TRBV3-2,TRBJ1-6,CASSQDRFNSPLHF,TGTGCCAGCAGCCAAGACAGATTTAATTCACCCCTCCACTTT
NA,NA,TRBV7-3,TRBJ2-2,CASSSEGARTGELFF,TGTGCCAGCAGCTCGGAGGGGGCGCGCACCGGGGAGCTGTTTTTT
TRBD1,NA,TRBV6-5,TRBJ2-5,CASSSTGTGDQETQYF,TGTGCCAGCAGTTCCACGGGGACAGGGGATCAAGAGACCCAGTACTTC
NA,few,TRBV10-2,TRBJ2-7,CASSEIAYEQYF,TGCGCCAGCAGTGAGATTGCGTACGAGCAGTACTTC
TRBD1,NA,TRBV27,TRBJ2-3,CASRGQGFRTDTQYF,TGTGCCAGCAGGGGACAGGGGTTCAGGACAGATACGCAGTATTTT
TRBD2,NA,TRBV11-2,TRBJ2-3,CASSLGGSETDTQYF,TGTGCCAGCAGCTTAGGCGGGAGTGAAACAGATACGCAGTATTTT
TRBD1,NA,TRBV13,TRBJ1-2,CASSTKGGQEAGGYTF,TGTGCCAGCAGCACCAAAGGGGGACAGGAGGCTGGAGGCTACACCTTC
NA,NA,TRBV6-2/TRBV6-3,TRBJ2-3,CASSGEGVDTQYF,TGTGCCAGCAGTGGGGAGGGGGTAGATACGCAGTATTTT
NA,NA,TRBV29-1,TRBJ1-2,CSVDLSGFDGYTF,TGCAGCGTTGATCTTTCCGGTTTCGATGGCTACACCTTC
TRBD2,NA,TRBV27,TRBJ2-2,CASGTSPPGELFF,TGTGCCAGCGGGACTAGCCCTCCCGGGGAGCTGTTTTTT
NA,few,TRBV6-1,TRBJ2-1,CASSELTTGNEQFF,TGTGCCAGCAGTGAACTGACAACGGGGAATGAGCAGTTCTTC
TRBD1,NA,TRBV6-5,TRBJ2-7,CASRSPGQGSYEQYF,TGTGCCAGCAGAAGCCCGGGACAGGGTTCCTACGAGCAGTACTTC
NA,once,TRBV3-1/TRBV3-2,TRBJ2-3,CASSQARTDTQYF,TGTGCCAGCAGCCAAGCTCGGACAGATACGCAGTATTTT
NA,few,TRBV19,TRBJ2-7,CASSITVFYEQYF,TGTGCCAGTAGTATAACAGTATTCTACGAGCAGTACTTC
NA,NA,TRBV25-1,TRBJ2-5,CASNPSGSGTGSRETQYF,TGTGCCAGCAACCCGAGTGGGAGCGGGACAGGCTCGAGAGAGACCCAGTACTTC
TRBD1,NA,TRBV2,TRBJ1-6,CASNRQGANSPLHF,TGTGCCAGCAATCGACAGGGGGCAAATTCACCCCTCCACTTT
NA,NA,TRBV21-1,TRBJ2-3,CASSRSRDTDTQYF,TGTGCCAGCAGCAGATCTCGGGACACAGATACGCAGTATTTT
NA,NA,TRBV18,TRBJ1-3,CASSSGAGNTIYF,TGTGCCAGCTCGTCAGGGGCTGGAAACACCATATATTTT
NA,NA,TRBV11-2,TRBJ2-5,CATSAGAGQETQYF,TGTGCCACCTCAGCTGGGGCCGGTCAGGAGACCCAGTACTTC
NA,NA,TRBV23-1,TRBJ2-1,CASSHTGLLSRDSYNEQFF,TGCGCCAGCAGTCATACGGGACTCCTATCTAGAGACTCCTACAATGAGCAGTTCTTC
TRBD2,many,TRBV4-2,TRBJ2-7,CASSQEWGGVYEQYF,TGTGCCAGCAGCCAAGAGTGGGGGGGAGTCTACGAGCAGTACTTC
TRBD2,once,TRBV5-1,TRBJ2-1,CASSLAPGGNNEQFF,TGCGCCAGCAGCTTGGCCCCCGGGGGGAACAATGAGCAGTTCTTC
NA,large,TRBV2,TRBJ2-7,CASSGQGLAAYEQYF,TGTGCCAGCAGCGGACAGGGACTAGCCGCCTACGAGCAGTACTTC
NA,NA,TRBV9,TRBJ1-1,CASSVSGGGTEAFF,TGTGCCAGCAGCGTGTCGGGGGGCGGCACTGAAGCTTTCTTT
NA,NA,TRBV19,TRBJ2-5,CASSGGTAGGETQYF,TGTGCCAGTAGTGGGGGGACAGCTGGGGGAGAGACCCAGTACTTC
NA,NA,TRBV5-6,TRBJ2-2,CASSLALNTGELFF,TGTGCCAGCAGCTTGGCTTTGAACACCGGGGAGCTGTTTTTT
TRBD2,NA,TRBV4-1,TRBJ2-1,CASSPGGLADNEQFF,TGCGCCAGCAGCCCAGGGGGACTAGCGGACAATGAGCAGTTCTTC
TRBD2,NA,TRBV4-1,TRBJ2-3,CASRDPSSGRYLTTQYF,TGCGCCAGCAGAGATCCCTCTAGCGGGAGGTATCTCACTACGCAGTATTTT
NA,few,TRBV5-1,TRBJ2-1,CASSLGPYNEQFF,TGCGCCAGCAGCTTGGGTCCTTACAATGAGCAGTTCTTC
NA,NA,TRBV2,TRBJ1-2,CASSYRAAGGYTF,TGTGCCAGCAGTTACAGGGCTGCCGGTGGCTACACCTTC
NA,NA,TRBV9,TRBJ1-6,CASSVGGVGNSPLHF,TGTGCCAGCAGCGTAGGGGGGGTCGGCAATTCACCCCTCCACTTT
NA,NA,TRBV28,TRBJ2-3,CASSSPPQRYRVSDTQYF,TGTGCCAGCAGTTCCCCCCCCCAGCGGTACAGGGTTTCCGATACGCAGTATTTT
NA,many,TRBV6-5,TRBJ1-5,CASSYGRNQPQHF,TGTGCCAGCAGTTACGGCCGAAATCAGCCCCAGCATTTT
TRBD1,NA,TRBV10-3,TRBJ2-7,CAISPGQAYEQYF,TGTGCCATCAGCCCGGGACAGGCCTACGAGCAGTACTTC
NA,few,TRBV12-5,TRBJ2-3,CASGLGDVYTQYF,TGTGCTAGCGGACTCGGCGACGTATATACGCAGTATTTT
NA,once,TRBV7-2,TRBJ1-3,CASSLVGGLVGNTIYF,TGTGCCAGCAGCTTAGTCGGGGGGCTGGTCGGAAACACCATATATTTT
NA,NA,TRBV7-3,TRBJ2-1,CASSLLAGIGYNEQFF,TGTGCCAGCAGCCTCCTTGCCGGGATAGGATACAATGAGCAGTTCTTC
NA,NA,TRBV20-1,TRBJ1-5,CSAIEGGGNQPQHF,TGCAGTGCTATTGAGGGGGGGGGTAATCAGCCCCAGCATTTT
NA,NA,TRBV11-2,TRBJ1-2,CASSSNRANYGYTF,TGTGCCAGCAGCTCGAACAGGGCTAACTATGGCTACACCTTC
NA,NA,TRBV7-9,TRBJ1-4,CASRQGSFEKLFF,TGTGCCAGCAGACAGGGAAGCTTTGAAAAACTGTTTTTT
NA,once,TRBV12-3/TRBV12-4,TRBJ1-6,CASSKTENSPLHF,TGTGCCAGCAGTAAGACAGAAAATTCACCCCTCCACTTT
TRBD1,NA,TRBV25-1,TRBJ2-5,CASSEWDSQETQYF,TGTGCCAGCAGTGAATGGGACAGTCAAGAGACCCAGTACTTC
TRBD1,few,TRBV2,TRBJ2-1,CASSANRGSEQFF,TGTGCCAGCAGTGCGAACAGGGGTAGTGAGCAGTTCTTC
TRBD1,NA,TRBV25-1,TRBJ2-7,CASSRWDRDSYEQYF,TGTGCCAGCAGTCGATGGGACAGGGACTCCTACGAGCAGTACTTC